This TCR beta chain comes out of a study of metastatic and nonmetastatic thyroid tumors. At the level of the study: It was across blood and tumor or nodule tissue from malignant and benign thyroid patients that repertoires were compared.

There are many counts of this clone. What it binds is unknown. General study results and limits: Within blood and tumor, benign nodules reportedly had significantly lower TCR beta diversity than malignant thyroid tumors did.

In the original analysis: Variation in CDR3 across clinicopathological groups served as the basis for constructing a distant-metastasis classifier in papillary thyroid cancer. TCRdb used MiXCR to call clones anew from the PCR reads. The V and J calls were not made by the authors but by TCRdb's processing. The table includes around 40,000 clones, 17% detected once. V was pared by 5 bases and J by 4 bases, with 7 bases of the junction left unmatched. The CDR3 has 15 residues. Per germline, CDR1 SGHVS and CDR2 FQNEAQ. Treatment of any kind had been given to no patient before thyroid surgery. The J gene is TRBJ2-7, the V gene TRBV7-8, with 11 bases identical to TRBD2. Sequencing used blood. This receptor was obtained from a male donor with papillary thyroid cancer or a benign thyroid nodule (not recorded which). Some clones in this sample may be carry-over from other donors' samples. CDR3 DNA sequence: TGTGCCAGCAGCCACCCGACTAGCGGGGCGTACGAGCAGTACTTC. It translates to CASSHPTSGAYEQYF.